This TCR beta chain was profiled in a study of early T cells in non-severe SARS-CoV-2 infection (dated by TCRdb to the early 2020s). For the wider study: Because TCR sequencing was done on bulk RNA from unsorted whole blood, the alpha and beta chains could not be paired. Broader findings and caveats from the paper: VDJdb matching was skewed toward anti-spike CD8 responses, so virus-specific expansions were likely underestimated and private and CD4 specificities were missed.

Trimming takes 4 bases off V and 4 bases off J; junction bases not matched to a gene: 7. The germline V gene yields LGHNA for CDR1 and YNFKEQ for CDR2. Including cysteine and phenylalanine, the CDR3 has 17 amino acids. The sequence is cut down to CDR3 DNA, 51 bases in frame from base 1. The study was a case-control design nested within a healthcare worker cohort in London, UK, with weekly nasopharyngeal swab PCR tests and blood sampling. Healthcare workers were recruited during the week of the UK lockdown, between 23 and 31 March 2020, and followed weekly for up to roughly 16 weeks. This clonotype has at least ten counts. The antigen it recognizes is unknown. No base qualities exist here, and no much larger clone lies one base off it. Libraries came from 5' RACE. Sequencing was carried out with a NextSeq 500. To correct for sequencing error and PCR bias, the TCR library protocol tagged individual cDNA molecules with unique molecular identifiers. Both TCR alpha and beta chains were sequenced, and tight co-correlation was observed between alpha and beta sequence abundances in each sample. The paper's processing steps were these. Decombinator V4 was used to annotate TCR sequences for V gene, J gene and CDR3. Expanded TCRs were defined as changing significantly between any two time points under a Poisson model with p below 0.0001. TCR abundances were normalised to the total number of TCRs sequenced per sample and expressed as counts per million. MAIT TCRs were defined by TRAV1-2 paired with TRAJ12, TRAJ20 or TRAJ33, and iNKT TCRs by TRAV10 paired with TRAJ18. VDJdb, accessed 1 November 2021, was searched for CMV, EBV and SARS-CoV-2 annotated TCRs, with TCRs annotated for multiple antigens excluded. The raw public reads went through TCRdb reprocessing: fastp at Q25, MiXCR clone calling, in-frame beta chains kept. Entries that share a CDR3 protein sequence are merged under the most common genes and DNA. TCRdb assigned the V and J calls; the authors' analysis was not used. The sample has 25,000 to 35,000 distinct CDR3 sequences on record, 5.5% to 7% of them singletons. 13% of the sample comes from the top ten.

The chain employs TRBV4-2 and TRBJ2-3; 14 central nucleotides agree with TRBD2. The receptor was derived from an adult who was a healthcare worker with PCR-confirmed SARS-CoV-2 infection or an uninfected control (not recorded which). Sequenced material: whole blood. The nucleotide sequence is TGTGCCAGCAGCCCCGGGACTAGCGGGGGAGGCGCAGATACGCAGTATTTT. It translates to CASSPGTSGGGADTQYF.